The rows below give T cell receptor beta chains drawn from one sample of a study of blood T cell repertoires in COVID-19. Data came from immunoSEQ multiplex PCR; TCRdb stores just in-frame clones and leaves some out. The sample consists of some 120,000 clones, approximately 85% of them appearing once. The sample taken for sequencing was peripheral blood. The source of these receptors is a human donor in a cohort sampled during active COVID-19. CDR3s include the opening cysteine and the closing phenylalanine or tryptophan. Fields, in order: J gene, D gene, V gene, clone size, CDR3 protein, CDR3 DNA. The D gene is left open where the match is weak. Clone size appears in some rows only: once, few, many, or a class for an expanded clone.

>TRBJ1-1|-|TRBV5-1|few
CASRPDKDTEAFF
TGCGCCAGCAGACCGGACAAGGACACTGAAGCTTTCTTT
>TRBJ1-2|-|TRBV10-3|-
CAISESWGDGYTF
TGTGCCATCAGTGAGTCTTGGGGAGATGGCTACACCTTC
>TRBJ2-5|TRBD1|TRBV7-2|few
CASSFWTGLETQYF
TGTGCCAGCAGCTTCTGGACAGGGTTGGAGACCCAGTACTTC
>TRBJ2-2|-|TRBV9|-
CASSVGVAVNTGELFF
TGTGCCAGCAGCGTTGGGGTAGCGGTGAACACCGGGGAGCTGTTTTTT
>TRBJ2-4|TRBD2|TRBV5-1|few
CASSPGREDIQYF
TGCGCCAGCAGCCCCGGGAGGGAGGACATTCAGTACTTC
>TRBJ1-2|-|TRBV25-1|-
CASSVVRGRGYTF
TGTGCCAGCAGTGTTGTCCGTGGGAGGGGCTACACCTTC
>TRBJ2-1|-|TRBV7-2|-
CASSPDGRSNEQFF
TGTGCCAGCAGCCCCGACGGTCGGAGCAATGAGCAGTTCTTC
>TRBJ1-1|-|TRBV12-3/TRBV12-4|-
CASSLRNTEAFF
TGTGCCAGCAGTTTGAGGAACACTGAAGCTTTCTTT
>TRBJ2-1|TRBD2|TRBV10-3|-
CAISESLAGDSYNEQFF
TGTGCCATCAGTGAGTCTCTAGCGGGGGACTCCTACAATGAGCAGTTCTTC
>TRBJ1-1|TRBD1|TRBV7-9|-
CASSENRGRRAEAFF
TGTGCCAGCAGCGAAAACAGGGGGCGGAGGGCTGAAGCTTTCTTT
>TRBJ2-3|TRBD1|TRBV29-1|-
CSVGGQGNTDTQYF
TGCAGCGTTGGGGGACAGGGGAACACAGATACGCAGTATTTT
>TRBJ2-5|-|TRBV18|once
CASSPRGDGKETQYF
TGTGCCAGCTCACCACGGGGGGACGGAAAAGAGACCCAGTACTTC
>TRBJ2-3|TRBD2|TRBV5-1|-
CASSRGTSGGEDTQYF
TGCGCCAGCAGCCGGGGGACTAGCGGGGGAGAAGATACGCAGTATTTT
>TRBJ1-2|-|TRBV6-1|-
CASSEALDRPQGYGYTF
TGTGCCAGCAGTGAAGCCCTTGACAGGCCCCAGGGCTATGGCTACACCTTC
>TRBJ1-1|-|TRBV2|-
CASSTIAANTEAFF
TGTGCCAGCAGCACAATCGCCGCGAACACTGAAGCTTTCTTT
>TRBJ1-4|TRBD1|TRBV7-8|-
CASSLTGSPEKLFF
TGTGCCAGCAGCTTGACAGGGAGTCCGGAAAAACTGTTTTTT
>TRBJ2-5|TRBD2|TRBV10-3|few
CATAGGEETQYF
TGTGCCACGGCGGGGGGGGAAGAGACCCAGTACTTC
>TRBJ2-7|-|TRBV4-2|-
CASSTGTGAYEQYF
TGTGCCAGCAGCACCGGGACTGGGGCCTACGAGCAGTACTTC
>TRBJ1-2|-|TRBV2|-
CASLRDKDYGYTF
TGTGCCAGTCTCCGGGACAAAGACTATGGCTACACCTTC
>TRBJ2-5|-|TRBV7-8|-
CASSQGSGVRETQYF
TGTGCCAGCAGCCAGGGGTCAGGGGTTCGGGAGACCCAGTACTTC
>TRBJ1-5|-|TRBV19|-
CASSSGPPSGENQPQHF
TGTGCCAGTAGTTCTGGGCCACCGTCAGGGGAAAATCAGCCCCAGCATTTT
>TRBJ1-6|TRBD1|TRBV3-1/TRBV3-2|-
CASSRTGTGAPPLHF
TGTGCCAGCAGCCGTACCGGGACAGGTGCGCCACCCCTCCACTTT
>TRBJ1-1|TRBD1|TRBV5-1|-
CASSLDNRGHVAEAFF
TGCGCCAGCAGCTTGGATAACAGGGGGCATGTCGCTGAAGCTTTCTTT
>TRBJ2-3|-|TRBV3-1/TRBV3-2|-
CASSQRSDTDTQYF
TGTGCCAGCAGCCAAAGAAGCGACACAGATACGCAGTATTTT
>TRBJ1-2|-|TRBV5-5|-
CASTRNRALDGYTF
TGTGCCAGCACCCGGAACAGGGCCCTTGATGGCTACACCTTC
>TRBJ1-1|-|TRBV6-6|-
CASSYLGGNSEAFF
TGTGCCAGCAGTTACTTGGGGGGTAACTCTGAAGCTTTCTTT
>TRBJ2-7|TRBD2|TRBV7-9|-
CASSLGTSGGDYEQYF
TGTGCCAGCAGCTTAGGAACTAGCGGGGGGGACTACGAGCAGTACTTC
>TRBJ2-1|-|TRBV5-1|-
CASSLIPLASGEQFF
TGCGCCAGCAGCTTGATCCCCTTAGCCTCCGGTGAGCAGTTCTTC
>TRBJ1-2|-|TRBV4-3|-
CASSQDGGTAYGYTF
TGCGCCAGCAGCCAAGATGGCGGGACGGCCTATGGCTACACCTTC
>TRBJ2-5|-|TRBV5-6|once
CASSAGSPQYF
TGTGCCAGCAGCGCAGGGTCCCCCCAGTACTTC
>TRBJ1-2|TRBD1|TRBV7-2|-
CASSLEGAGYGYTF
TGTGCCAGCAGCTTAGAGGGGGCCGGGTATGGCTACACCTTC
>TRBJ2-2|-|TRBV21-1|-
CASSKVSPGTGANTGELFF
TGTGCCAGCAGCAAAGTGTCCCCCGGGACAGGGGCGAACACCGGGGAGCTGTTTTTT
>TRBJ2-7|-|TRBV6-5|-
CASSSGFYEQYF
TGTGCCAGCAGTTCGGGGTTCTACGAGCAGTACTTC
>TRBJ2-5|TRBD1|TRBV19|-
CASSNTPSGTGGEETQYF
TGTGCCAGTAGTAATACCCCGTCCGGGACAGGGGGCGAAGAGACCCAGTACTTC